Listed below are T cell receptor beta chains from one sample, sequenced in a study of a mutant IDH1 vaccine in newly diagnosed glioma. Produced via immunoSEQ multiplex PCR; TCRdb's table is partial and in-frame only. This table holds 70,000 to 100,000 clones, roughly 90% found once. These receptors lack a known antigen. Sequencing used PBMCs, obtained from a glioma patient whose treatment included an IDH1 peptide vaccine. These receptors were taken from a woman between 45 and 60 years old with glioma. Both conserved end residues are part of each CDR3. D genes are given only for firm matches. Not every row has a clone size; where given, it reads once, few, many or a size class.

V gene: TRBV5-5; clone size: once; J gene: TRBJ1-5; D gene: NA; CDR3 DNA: TGTGCCAGCAGCTTGACGGGGGTCGTTAGCAATCAGCCCCAGCATTTT; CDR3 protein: CASSLTGVVSNQPQHF
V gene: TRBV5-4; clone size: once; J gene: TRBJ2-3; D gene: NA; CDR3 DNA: TGTGCCAGCAGCCCTGATGCGGCCCCAGATACGCAGTATTTT; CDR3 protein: CASSPDAAPDTQYF
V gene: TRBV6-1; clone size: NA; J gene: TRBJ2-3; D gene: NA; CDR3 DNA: TGTGCCAGCAGTGAGAGGGTTTTATCTAGCACAGATACGCAGTATTTT; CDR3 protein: CASSERVLSSTDTQYF
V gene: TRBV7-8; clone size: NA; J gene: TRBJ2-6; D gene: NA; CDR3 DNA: TGTGCCAGCAGCTTAGTATGGCACCACAGCGTCCTGACTTTC; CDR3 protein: CASSLVWHHSVLTF
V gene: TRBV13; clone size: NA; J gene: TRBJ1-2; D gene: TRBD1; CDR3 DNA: TGTGCCAGCAGCTTTCGGACAGGGAATGGCTACACCTTC; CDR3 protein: CASSFRTGNGYTF
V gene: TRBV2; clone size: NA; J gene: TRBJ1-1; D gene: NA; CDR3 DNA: TGTGCCAGCACCGCAGGGCCCTCCACTGAAGCTTTCTTT; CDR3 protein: CASTAGPSTEAFF
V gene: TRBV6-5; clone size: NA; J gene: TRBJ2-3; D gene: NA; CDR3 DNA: TGTGCCAGCAGTTCCGGCGATACGCAGTATTTT; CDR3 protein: CASSSGDTQYF
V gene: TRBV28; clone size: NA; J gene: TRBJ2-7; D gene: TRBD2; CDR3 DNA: TGTGCCAGCAACCTCCGGGACTACTCCTACGAGCAGTACTTC; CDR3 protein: CASNLRDYSYEQYF
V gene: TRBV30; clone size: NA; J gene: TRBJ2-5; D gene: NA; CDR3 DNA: TGTGCCTGGAGTGTACCACGGCTTCGGGGGCAGTACTTC; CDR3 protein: CAWSVPRLRGQYF
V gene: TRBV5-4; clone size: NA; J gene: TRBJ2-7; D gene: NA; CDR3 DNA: TGTGCCAGCAGCTTGGAGCTCCACGAGCAGTACTTC; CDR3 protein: CASSLELHEQYF
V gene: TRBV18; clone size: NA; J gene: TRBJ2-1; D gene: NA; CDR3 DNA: TGTGCCAGCTCACCACAGGCACCCCCCTACAATGAGCAGTTCTTC; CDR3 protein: CASSPQAPPYNEQFF
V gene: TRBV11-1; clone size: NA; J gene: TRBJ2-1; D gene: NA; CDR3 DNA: TGTGCCAGCAGCTCTCGGTGGCGGAGCTCCTACAATGAGCAGTTCTTC; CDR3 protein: CASSSRWRSSYNEQFF
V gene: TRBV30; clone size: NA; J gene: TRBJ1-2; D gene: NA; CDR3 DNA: TGTGCCTGGAGTAGGGGACTGTATGGCTACACCTTC; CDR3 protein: CAWSRGLYGYTF
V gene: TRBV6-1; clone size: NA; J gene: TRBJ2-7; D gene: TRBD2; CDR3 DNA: TGTGCCAGTAGGACTAGCGGGAGGTGGGAGCAGTACTTC; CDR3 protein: CASRTSGRWEQYF
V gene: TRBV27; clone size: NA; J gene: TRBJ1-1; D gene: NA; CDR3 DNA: TGTGCCAGCAGCCCATCCCTGGGGGACATGAACACTGAAGCTTTCTTT; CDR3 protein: CASSPSLGDMNTEAFF
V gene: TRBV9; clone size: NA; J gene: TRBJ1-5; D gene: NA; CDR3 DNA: TGTGCCAGCAGCGTAGGAGTAGGGGGTCGGCCCCAGCATTTT; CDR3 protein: CASSVGVGGRPQHF
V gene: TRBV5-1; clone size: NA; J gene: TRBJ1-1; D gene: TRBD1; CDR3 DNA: TGCGCCAGCAGCTTGGGGACAGGGAACACTGAAGCTTTCTTT; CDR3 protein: CASSLGTGNTEAFF
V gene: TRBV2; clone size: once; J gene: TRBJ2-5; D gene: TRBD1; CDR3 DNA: TGTGCCAGCGACAGGGGGGAAGAGACCCAGTACTTC; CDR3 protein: CASDRGEETQYF
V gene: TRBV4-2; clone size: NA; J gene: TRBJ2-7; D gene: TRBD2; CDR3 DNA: TGTGCCAGCAGCCAAGCCCTCCTAGCGGGATCCTTCTATGAGCAGTACTTC; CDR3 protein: CASSQALLAGSFYEQYF
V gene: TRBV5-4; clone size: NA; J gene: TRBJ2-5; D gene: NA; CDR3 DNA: TGTGCCAGCAGCTTTCAGGGACCCCAAGAGACCCAGTACTTC; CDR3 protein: CASSFQGPQETQYF
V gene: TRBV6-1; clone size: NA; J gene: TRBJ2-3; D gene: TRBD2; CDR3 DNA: TGTGCCAGCACCCTGACTAGCGGGGGGGTAGATACGCAGTATTTT; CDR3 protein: CASTLTSGGVDTQYF
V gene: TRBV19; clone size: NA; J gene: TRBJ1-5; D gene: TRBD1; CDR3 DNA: TGTGCCAGTAGGCGGGACAGGTTATCATCGGGGCCCCAGCATTTT; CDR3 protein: CASRRDRLSSGPQHF
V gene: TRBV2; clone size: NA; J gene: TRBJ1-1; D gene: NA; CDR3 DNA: TGTGCCAGCGAGTGGCACACTGAAGCTTTCTTT; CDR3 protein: CASEWHTEAFF
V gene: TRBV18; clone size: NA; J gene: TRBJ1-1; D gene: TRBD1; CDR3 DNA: TGTGCCAGCTCACCTGGGACAGGGGAAACTGAAGCTTTCTTT; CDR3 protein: CASSPGTGETEAFF
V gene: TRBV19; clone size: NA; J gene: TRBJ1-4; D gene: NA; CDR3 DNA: TGTGCCAGTAGTATAAGGCCAGGCGCAGAAAAACTGTTTTTT; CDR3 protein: CASSIRPGAEKLFF
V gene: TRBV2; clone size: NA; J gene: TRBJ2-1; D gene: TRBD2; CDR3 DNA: TGTGCCAGCACCAATAAGGGACTAGTTGTGAGGAATGAGCAGTTCTTC; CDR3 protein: CASTNKGLVVRNEQFF
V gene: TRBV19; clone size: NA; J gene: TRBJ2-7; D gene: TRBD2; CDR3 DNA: TGTGCCAGTAGTGCCACCGGGAGGCGGTCCTACGAGCAGTACTTC; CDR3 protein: CASSATGRRSYEQYF
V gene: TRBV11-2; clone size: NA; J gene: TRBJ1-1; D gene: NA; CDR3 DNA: TGTGCCAGCAGCCTTTTGGGAAACACTGAAGCTTTCTTT; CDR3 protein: CASSLLGNTEAFF
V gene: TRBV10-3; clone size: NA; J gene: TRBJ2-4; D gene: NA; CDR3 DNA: TGTGCCATCAGTGACCAGGGGATAACCAAAAACATTCAGTACTTC; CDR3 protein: CAISDQGITKNIQYF
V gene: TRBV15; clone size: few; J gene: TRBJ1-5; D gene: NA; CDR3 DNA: TGTGCCACCAGCGACCCAGGGAGGGGGGGAGATCAGCCCCAGCATTTT; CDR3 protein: CATSDPGRGGDQPQHF
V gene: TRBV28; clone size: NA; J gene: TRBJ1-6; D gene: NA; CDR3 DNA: TGTGCCAGCAGTCCTAATTGGGAAGAGTCACCCCTCCACTTT; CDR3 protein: CASSPNWEESPLHF
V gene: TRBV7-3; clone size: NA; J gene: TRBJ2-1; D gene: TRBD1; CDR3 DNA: TGTGCCAGCAGCTCAGACAGGGGGAAGGCGGGGAATGAGCAGTTCTTC; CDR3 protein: CASSSDRGKAGNEQFF
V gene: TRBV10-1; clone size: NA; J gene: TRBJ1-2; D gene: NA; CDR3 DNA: TGCGCCAGCAGGGTATTGGAGGATGGCTACACCTTC; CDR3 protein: CASRVLEDGYTF
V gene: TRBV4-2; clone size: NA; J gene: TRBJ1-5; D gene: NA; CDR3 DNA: TGTGCCAGCAGCCAAGGGGGTGCCCTTTATAGCAATCAGCCCCAGCATTTT; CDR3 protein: CASSQGGALYSNQPQHF
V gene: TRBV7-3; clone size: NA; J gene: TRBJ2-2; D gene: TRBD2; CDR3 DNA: TGTGCCAGCAGCTCGGGACTAAACACCGGGGAGCTGTTTTTT; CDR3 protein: CASSSGLNTGELFF
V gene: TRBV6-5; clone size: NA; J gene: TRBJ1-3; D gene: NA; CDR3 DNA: TGTGCCAGCAGTTACTCAAGGACGTCTGGAAACACCATATATTTT; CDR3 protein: CASSYSRTSGNTIYF
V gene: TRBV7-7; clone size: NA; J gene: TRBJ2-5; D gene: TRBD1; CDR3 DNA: TGTGCTAGCAGCCCCCCCGGGACAGACGAGACCCAGTACTTC; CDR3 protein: CASSPPGTDETQYF
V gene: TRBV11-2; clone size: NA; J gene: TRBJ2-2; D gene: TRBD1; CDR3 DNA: TGTGCCAGCAGCCCGCGGGACAGGGGTGTCACCGGGGAGCTGTTTTTT; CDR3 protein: CASSPRDRGVTGELFF
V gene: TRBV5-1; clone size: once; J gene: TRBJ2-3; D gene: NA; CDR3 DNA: TGCGCCAGCAGCTTAACGACAGATACGCAGTATTTT; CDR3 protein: CASSLTTDTQYF
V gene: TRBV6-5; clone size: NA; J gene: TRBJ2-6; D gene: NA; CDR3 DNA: TGTGCCAGCAGTTACGCTGGGGCCAACGTCCTGACTTTC; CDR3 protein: CASSYAGANVLTF
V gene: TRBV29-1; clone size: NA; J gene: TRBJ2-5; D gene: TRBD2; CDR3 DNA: TGCAGCGTCTCAAGGGGACTAAATCCGATACAAGAGACCCAGTACTTC; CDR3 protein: CSVSRGLNPIQETQYF
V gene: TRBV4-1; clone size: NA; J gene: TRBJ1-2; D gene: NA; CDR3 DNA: TGCGCCAGCAGCCAAGAGATGGGCGGACAGAGCTATGGCTACACCTTC; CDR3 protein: CASSQEMGGQSYGYTF
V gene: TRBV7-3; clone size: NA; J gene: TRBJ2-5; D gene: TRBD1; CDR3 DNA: TGTGCCAGCAGCTCGGCCGCTGGGACAGGGTTTGAGACCCAGTACTTC; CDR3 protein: CASSSAAGTGFETQYF
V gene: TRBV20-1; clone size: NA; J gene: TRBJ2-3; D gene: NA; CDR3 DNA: TGCAGTGCTTATAGGGCAGATACGCAGTATTTT; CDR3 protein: CSAYRADTQYF
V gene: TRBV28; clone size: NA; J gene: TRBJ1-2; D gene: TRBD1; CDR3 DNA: TGTGCCAGCAGAACAGGGGACTATGGCTACACCTTC; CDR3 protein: CASRTGDYGYTF
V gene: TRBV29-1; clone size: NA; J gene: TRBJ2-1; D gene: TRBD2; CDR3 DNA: TGCAGCCTTACTACGGGGGGAGATGAGCAGTTCTTC; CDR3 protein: CSLTTGGDEQFF
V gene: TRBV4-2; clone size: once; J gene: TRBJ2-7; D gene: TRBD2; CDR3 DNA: TGTGCCAGCAGCCCTGGGACTAGCGGTCCCTACGAGCAGTACTTC; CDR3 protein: CASSPGTSGPYEQYF
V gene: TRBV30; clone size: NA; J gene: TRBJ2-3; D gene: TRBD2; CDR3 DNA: TGTGCCTGGAGCGGTGGGAGGGGTATAAGGACAGATACGCAGTATTTT; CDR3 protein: CAWSGGRGIRTDTQYF
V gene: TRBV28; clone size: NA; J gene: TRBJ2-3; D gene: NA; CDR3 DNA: TGTGCCAGCAGTTTTACAGATACGCAGTATTTT; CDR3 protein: CASSFTDTQYF
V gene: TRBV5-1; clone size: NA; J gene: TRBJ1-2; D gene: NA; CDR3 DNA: TGCGCCAGCAGCCCGGTTGGTTTTAGACACCTCTATGGCTACACCTTC; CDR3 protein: CASSPVGFRHLYGYTF